This T cell receptor (beta chain) was sequenced for a study of T cell repertoires in cytomegalovirus infection. Study in general: TCR beta signatures that were public indicated CMV infection and matching HLA type. Study-level results: The response measured ex vivo was dominated by TCR beta clonotypes (HLA-C-restricted and CMV-specific).

TCRdb re-derived calls from the reads in MiXCR, one entry per CDR3 protein. The table shows some 500,000 distinct CDR3 sequences, with around 35% occurring only once. Of note for this clonotype: The antigen remains undetermined. Germline and junction disagree at one end, which may indicate a read error.

Per the germline V gene, CDR1 is SGHTA and CDR2 is FQGTGA. The length of the CDR3 is 16 residues. The input for sequencing was cultured PBMCs, taken from culture after CMV antigen stimulation. The source is a human donor in good health (CMV status not recorded). Some clones in this sample may be carry-over from other donors' samples. The gene calls are TRBV7-3 and TRBJ2-7; TRBD1 matches at 7 bases. This chain's CDR3 is CASSLLAGTAVYAQYF. In DNA, the CDR3 is TGTGCCAGCAGCTTATTGGCCGGGACAGCGGTCTACGCGCAGTACTTC.